This TCR beta chain derives from a study of T cell repertoires and HLA-DP antigens. Profiled with immunoSEQ multiplex PCR; TCRdb holds only in-frame clones, not every one. The sample contains about 73,000 clones, 80% of which appear only once. Of note for this clone: The antigen is not known.

The CDR3 runs to 14 residues. With V trimmed by 0 bases and J by 15 bases, 12 bases remained unmatched. Germline CDR1 is SGHRS and CDR2 is YFSETQ. The TCR sequence derives from a man aged 55 to 70 in good health and CMV-seronegative. Source material: CD4+ T cells from PBMCs. The chain recombines TRBV5-1 with TRBJ2-1; 7 nucleotides line up with TRBD1. CDR3 sequence (DNA): TGCGCCAGCAGCTTGGGAGGGACAGCCTCAGCGTGGTTCTTC. Amino acids: CASSLGGTASAWFF.